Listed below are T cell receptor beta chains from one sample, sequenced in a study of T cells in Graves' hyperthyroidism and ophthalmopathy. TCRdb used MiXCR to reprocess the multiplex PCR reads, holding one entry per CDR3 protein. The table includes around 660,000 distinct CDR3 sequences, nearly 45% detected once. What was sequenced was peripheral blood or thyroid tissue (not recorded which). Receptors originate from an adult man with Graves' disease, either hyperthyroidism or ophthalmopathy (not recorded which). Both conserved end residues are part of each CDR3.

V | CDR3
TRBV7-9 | CASSQDWGGGYGYTF
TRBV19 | CAWRPDVLSSYEQYF
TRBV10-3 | CAISLDGYGYTF
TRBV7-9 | CASSQVAENTEAFF
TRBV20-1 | CSARKTVSGTEAFF
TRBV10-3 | CAISESGQAGGQPQHF
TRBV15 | CATRLAGGVAGELFF
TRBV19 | CAGSNSGANVLTF
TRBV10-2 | CASSDPGQGASGNTIYF
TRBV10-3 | CASSYPEGTGNQETQYF
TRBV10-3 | CAISGELGYGYTF
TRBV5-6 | CASSSSRSTYNSPLHF
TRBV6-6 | CASNDRMHGYTF
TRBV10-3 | CAISELGQTPYGYTF
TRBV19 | CASRVDRNTEAFF
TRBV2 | CASRIAGFTYEQYF
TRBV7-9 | CASSPRASQLFF
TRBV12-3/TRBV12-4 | CASSAALAHYGYTF
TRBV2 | CASVFPLSNTEAFF
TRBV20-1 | CSARGAGSNQPQHF
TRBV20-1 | CSARYRETQYF
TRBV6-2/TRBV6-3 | CATGTAKETQYF
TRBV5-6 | CASSLARVEQYF
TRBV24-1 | CATSDSDIYGLDGYTF
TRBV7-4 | CASSLGRAGGGAETQYF
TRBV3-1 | CASSQVEGNYGYTF
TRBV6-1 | CASTYGQGQETQYF